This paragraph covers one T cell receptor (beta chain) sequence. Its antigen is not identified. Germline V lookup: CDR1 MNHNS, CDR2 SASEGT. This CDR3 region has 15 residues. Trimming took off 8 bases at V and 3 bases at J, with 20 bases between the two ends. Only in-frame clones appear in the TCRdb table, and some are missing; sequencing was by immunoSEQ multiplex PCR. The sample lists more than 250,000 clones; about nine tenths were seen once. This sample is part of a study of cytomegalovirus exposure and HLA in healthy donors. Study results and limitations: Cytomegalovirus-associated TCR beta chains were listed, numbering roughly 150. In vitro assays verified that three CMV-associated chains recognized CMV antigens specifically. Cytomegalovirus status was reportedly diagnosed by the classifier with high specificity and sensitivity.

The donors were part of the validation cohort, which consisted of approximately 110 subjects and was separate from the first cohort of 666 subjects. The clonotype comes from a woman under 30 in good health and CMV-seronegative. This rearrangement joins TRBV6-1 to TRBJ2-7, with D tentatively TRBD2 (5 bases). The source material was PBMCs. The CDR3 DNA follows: TGTGCCAGCCAACCCTCGGGGTCGGCCGGCTACGAGCAGTACTTC. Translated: CASQPSGSAGYEQYF.